The following is a T cell receptor beta chain sequence with its context. This clonotype was detected many times. The clone's antigen remains unknown. No much larger clone exists at a distance of one base, and base qualities are not known. This sample was taken from a study of human T cells and chemical hapten exposure (dated by TCRdb to the early 2020s). Concerning the study at large: For sensitization, 2% DPC in acetone was applied to a 2 cm by 2 cm area of upper inner arm skin. Patient blood was sampled pre-sensitization (week 0) and at 2, 6 and about 24 weeks after DPC sensitization. Roughly 30 alopecia patients provided blood for TCR sequencing at one to four time points (pre-sensitization, 2, 6 and 24 weeks). The patient cohort, mostly female, included alopecia areata with under or over 50% scalp involvement, alopecia totalis and alopecia universalis. Libraries were pooled for sequencing, and per-sample TCR yields varied mainly because of small differences in library volumes within the pool. Peripheral blood TCR repertoire changes were tracked in vivo in alopecia patients during primary and secondary sensitization to the hapten diphenylcyclopropenone (DPC). Patients additionally received weekly therapeutic DPC doses to the scalp throughout the roughly 26-week study period. Patch testing was performed on the upper back with Finn chambers containing 0.01% DPC, and the patch tests were scored after 6 days according to International Contact Dermatitis Research Group standards. The full study reports these points: DPC sensitization did not change how many TCRs were above 1 in 1000 frequency, and no evidence was found of alterations in global repertoire structure. After repeated subsampling, changes were observed in the strength of the expansion versus patch-test correlation and in the threshold at which the correlation became significant. Patch test score correlated positively with the number of PT1 expanded TCRs, reaching significance at thresholds 8, 16 and 32 but not at 4. All patients had alopecia, a presumed autoimmune disease, so their immune response might differ from that of healthy individuals. Compared with pre-sensitization or healthy control sets, expanded TCRs formed significantly more large CDR3 similarity clusters, which is consistent with antigen-driven responses.

Library prep was done by RACE. For sequencing, a NextSeq 500 was employed. During library preparation, unique molecular identifiers were attached to individual cDNA molecules so that TCRs could be counted in a quantitative, reproducible way. From each blood RNA sample, both TCR alpha and TCR beta chains were sequenced. The authors' pipeline ran thus. The median number of TCRs per sample was over 95,000, ranging from roughly 20,000 to 690,600. V, J and CDR3 annotation of the TCR reads was performed with the Decombinator software suite. For PS versus PT1 abundance plots, all samples were subsampled to the same number of TCRs (28,000). Expanded TCRs were defined as absent before sensitization and observed at least eight times at the 2-week time point. TCRdb trimmed the raw reads at Q25, called clones with MiXCR and kept productive beta chains. Rows with a matching CDR3 protein are joined into one entry that keeps the most common DNA and genes. It is TCRdb's table, rather than the study itself, that gives the V and J calls and clone size. The sample table lists about 70,000 distinct CDR3 sequences, roughly 8.5% of them with a count of one. The ten top clones hold around 3% of the sample.

The meaning of the sample's time point label: patch test 2, 6 weeks after DPC sensitization. Interpreted using the paper, the treatment or condition label stands for: therapeutic diphenylcyclopropenone sensitization with weekly scalp DPC. At each patch-test visit, blood was drawn before the patch test was applied. Patients were eligible if aged 18 to 70, diagnosed with alopecia and judged suitable for DPC therapy, and pregnant patients were excluded. Unfractionated whole blood was collected in Tempus Blood RNA tubes, and total RNA was extracted from that blood. Trimming removed 2 bases from V and 3 bases from J, leaving 14 bases between the germline ends. The CDR3 covers 15 residues, taking in both the cysteine and the phenylalanine. Kept here is only the CDR3 DNA, which spans 45 bases and is read in frame from base 1. Looking up the germline V gene (reference sequence) yields CDR1 SGHKS and CDR2 YYEKEE.

The V and J segments used are TRBV5-5 and TRBJ2-5; the D assignment is uncertain and may be TRBD1 or TRBD2, with 5 bases supporting each. The specimen was whole blood, collected in connection with sensitization to the hapten diphenylcyclopropenone (DPC). The TCR sequence derives from a woman aged 45-65 years with alopecia areata. Some clones in this sample may be carry-over from other donors' samples. The CDR3 amino acid sequence is: CASSFWGNPEETQYF. Read as DNA, the sequence is TGTGCCAGCAGCTTTTGGGGGAATCCGGAAGAGACCCAGTACTTC.